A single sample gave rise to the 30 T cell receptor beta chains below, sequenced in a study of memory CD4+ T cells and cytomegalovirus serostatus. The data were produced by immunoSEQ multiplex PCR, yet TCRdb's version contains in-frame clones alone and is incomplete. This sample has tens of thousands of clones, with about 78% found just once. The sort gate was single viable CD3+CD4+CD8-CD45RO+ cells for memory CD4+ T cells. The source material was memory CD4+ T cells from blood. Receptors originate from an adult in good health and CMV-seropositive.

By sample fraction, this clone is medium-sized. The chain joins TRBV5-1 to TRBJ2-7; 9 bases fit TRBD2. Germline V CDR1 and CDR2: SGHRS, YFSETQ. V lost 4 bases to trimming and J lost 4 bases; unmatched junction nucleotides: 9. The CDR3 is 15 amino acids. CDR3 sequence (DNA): TGCGCCAGCAGCGAGAGCGGGGGGCCTGTGTACGAGCAGTACTTC. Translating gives CASSESGGPVYEQYF.

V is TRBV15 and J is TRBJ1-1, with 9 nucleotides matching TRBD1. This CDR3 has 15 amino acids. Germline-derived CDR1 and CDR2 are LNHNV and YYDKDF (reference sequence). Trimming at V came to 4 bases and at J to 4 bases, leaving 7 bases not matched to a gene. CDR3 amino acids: CATSIWDRVSTEAFF. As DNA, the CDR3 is TGTGCCACCAGCATATGGGACAGGGTGAGCACTGAAGCTTTCTTT.

CDR3 nucleotide sequence: TGTGCCAGCAGCTTCATCGGGTCCCATAACGAGCAGTACTTC. Amino acid sequence: CASSFIGSHNEQYF. The genes are TRBV5-5 and TRBJ2-7; D call uncertain. Trimming pared 2 bases from V and 5 bases from J, leaving 14 bases between. The CDR3 sequence is 14 residues long. Per germline, CDR1 SGHKS and CDR2 YYEKEE (reference sequence).

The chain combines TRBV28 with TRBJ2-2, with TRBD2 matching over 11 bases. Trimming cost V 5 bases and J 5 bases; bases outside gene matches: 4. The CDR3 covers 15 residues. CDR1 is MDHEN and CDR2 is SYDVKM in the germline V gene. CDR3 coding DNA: TGTGCCAGCAGTCGACTAGCGGGACGTACCGGGGAGCTGTTTTTT. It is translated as CASSRLAGRTGELFF.

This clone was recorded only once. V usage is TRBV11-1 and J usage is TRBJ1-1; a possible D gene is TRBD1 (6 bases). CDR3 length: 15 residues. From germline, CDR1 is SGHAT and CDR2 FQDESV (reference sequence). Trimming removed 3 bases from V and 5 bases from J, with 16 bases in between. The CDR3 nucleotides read TGTGCCAGCAGCTTTCGAGACTCGGGGGCAACTGAAGCTTTCTTT. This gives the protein CASSFRDSGATEAFF.

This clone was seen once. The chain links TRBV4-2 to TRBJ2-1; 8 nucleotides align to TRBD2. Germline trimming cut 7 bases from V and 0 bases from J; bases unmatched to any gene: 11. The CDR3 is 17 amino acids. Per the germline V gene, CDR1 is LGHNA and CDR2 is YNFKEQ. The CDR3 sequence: CASTLTGGGYSYNEQFF. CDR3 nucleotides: TGTGCCAGCACCCTGACCGGCGGGGGGTACTCCTACAATGAGCAGTTCTTC.

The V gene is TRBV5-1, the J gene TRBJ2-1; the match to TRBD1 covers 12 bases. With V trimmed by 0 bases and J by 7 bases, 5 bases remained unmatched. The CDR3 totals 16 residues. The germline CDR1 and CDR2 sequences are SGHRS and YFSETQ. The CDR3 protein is CASSLEGQGAGNEQFF. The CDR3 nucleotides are TGCGCCAGCAGCTTGGAGGGACAGGGGGCCGGAAATGAGCAGTTCTTC.

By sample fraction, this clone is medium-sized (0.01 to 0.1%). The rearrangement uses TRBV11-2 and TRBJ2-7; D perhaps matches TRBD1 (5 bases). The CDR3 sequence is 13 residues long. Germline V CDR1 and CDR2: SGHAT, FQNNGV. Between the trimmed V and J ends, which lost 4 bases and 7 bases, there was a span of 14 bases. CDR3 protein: CASSSQGPGEQYF. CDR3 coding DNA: TGTGCCAGCAGCTCTCAGGGTCCGGGTGAGCAGTACTTC. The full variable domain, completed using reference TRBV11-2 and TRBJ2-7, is EAGVAQSPRYKIIEKRQSVAFWCNPISGHATLYWYQQILGQGPKLLIQFQNNGVVDDSQLPKDRFSAERLKGVDSTLKIQPAKLEDSAVYLCASSSQGPGEQYFGPGTRLTVT.

For the CDR3, the DNA is TGCGCCAGCAGTTACAGGGTCCACGGGGAGCTGTTTTTT. It is translated as CASSYRVHGELFF. J is TRBJ2-2 and V is TRBV10-1; tentative D call: TRBD1 (6 bases). Trimming took off 5 bases at V and 7 bases at J, with 11 bases between the two ends. This CDR3 contains 13 residues. Germline V gene sequence: CDR1 WNHNN, CDR2 SYGVQD (reference sequence).

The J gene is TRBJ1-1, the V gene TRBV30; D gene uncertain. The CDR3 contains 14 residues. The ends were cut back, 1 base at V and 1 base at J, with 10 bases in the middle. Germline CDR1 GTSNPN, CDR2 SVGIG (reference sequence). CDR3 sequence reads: CAWSGWAPNTEAFF. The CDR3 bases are TGTGCCTGGAGTGGATGGGCGCCGAACACTGAAGCTTTCTTT. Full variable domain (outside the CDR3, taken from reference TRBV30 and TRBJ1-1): SQTIHQWPATLVQPVGSPLSLECTVEGTSNPNLYWYRQAAGRGLQLLFYSVGIGQISSEVPQNLSASRPQDRQFILSSKKLLLSDSGFYLCAWSGWAPNTEAFFGQGTRLTVV.

Here the CDR3 DNA reads TGTGCCAGCAGTCCCCGGGACAGTCAGTCCTATAATTCACCCCTCCACTTT. Translation gives CASSPRDSQSYNSPLHF. This chain uses TRBV27 with TRBJ1-6, with 7 bases that match TRBD1. This CDR3 has 17 amino acids. Trimming at V came to 5 bases and at J to 1 base, leaving 8 bases not matched to a gene. CDR1 is MNHEY and CDR2 is SMNVEV in the germline V gene (reference sequence).

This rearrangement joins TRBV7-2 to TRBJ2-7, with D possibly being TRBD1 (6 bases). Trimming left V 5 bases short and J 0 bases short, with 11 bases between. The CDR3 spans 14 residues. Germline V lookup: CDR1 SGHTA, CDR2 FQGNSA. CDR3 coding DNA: TGTGCCAGCAGCCAGCGGACAGCCTCCTACGAGCAGTACTTC. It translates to CASSQRTASYEQYF.

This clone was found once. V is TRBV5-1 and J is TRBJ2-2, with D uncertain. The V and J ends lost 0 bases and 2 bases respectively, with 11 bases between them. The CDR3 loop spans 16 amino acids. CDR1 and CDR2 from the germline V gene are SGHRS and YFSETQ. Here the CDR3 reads CASSLDVGGNTGELFF. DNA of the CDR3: TGCGCCAGCAGCTTGGATGTCGGCGGAAACACCGGGGAGCTGTTTTTT. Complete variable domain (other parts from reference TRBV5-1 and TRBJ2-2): KAGVTQTPRYLIKTRGQQVTLSCSPISGHRSVSWYQQTPGQGLQFLFEYFSETQRNKGNFPGRFSGRQFSNSRSEMNVSTLELGDSALYLCASSLDVGGNTGELFFGEGSRLTVL.

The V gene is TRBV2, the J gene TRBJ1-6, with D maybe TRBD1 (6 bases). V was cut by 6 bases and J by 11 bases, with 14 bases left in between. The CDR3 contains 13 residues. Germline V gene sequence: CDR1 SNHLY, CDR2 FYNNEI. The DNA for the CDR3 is TGTGCCAGCAGGGGGGCAGCCTGGGCACCCCTCCACTTT. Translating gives CASRGAAWAPLHF.

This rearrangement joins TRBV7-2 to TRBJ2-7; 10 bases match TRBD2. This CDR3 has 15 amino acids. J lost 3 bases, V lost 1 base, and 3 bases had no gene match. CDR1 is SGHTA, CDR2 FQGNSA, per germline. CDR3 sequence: CASSLEASGGYEQYF. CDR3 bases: TGTGCCAGCAGCTTAGAGGCTAGCGGGGGCTACGAGCAGTACTTC. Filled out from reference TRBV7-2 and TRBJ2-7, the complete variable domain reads GAGVSQSPSNKVTEKGKDVELRCDPISGHTALYWYRQSLGQGLEFLIYFQGNSAPDKSGLPSDRFSAERTGGSVSTLTIQRTQQEDSAVYLCASSLEASGGYEQYFGPGTRLTVT.

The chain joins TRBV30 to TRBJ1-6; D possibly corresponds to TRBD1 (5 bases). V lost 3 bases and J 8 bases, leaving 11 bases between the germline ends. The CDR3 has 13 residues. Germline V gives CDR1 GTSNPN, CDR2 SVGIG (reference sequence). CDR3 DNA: TGTGCCTGGAGCGTCGGGGGGGATTCACCCCTCCACTTT. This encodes CAWSVGGDSPLHF.

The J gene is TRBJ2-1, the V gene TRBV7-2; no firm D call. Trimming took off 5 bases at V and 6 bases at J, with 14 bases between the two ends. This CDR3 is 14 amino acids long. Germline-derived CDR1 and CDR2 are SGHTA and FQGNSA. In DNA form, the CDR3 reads TGTGCCAGCAGCCTGCGACACGAACTCAATGAGCAGTTCTTC. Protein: CASSLRHELNEQFF. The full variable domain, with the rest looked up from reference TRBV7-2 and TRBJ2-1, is GAGVSQSPSNKVTEKGKDVELRCDPISGHTALYWYRQSLGQGLEFLIYFQGNSAPDKSGLPSDRFSAERTGGSVSTLTIQRTQQEDSAVYLCASSLRHELNEQFFGPGTRLTVL.

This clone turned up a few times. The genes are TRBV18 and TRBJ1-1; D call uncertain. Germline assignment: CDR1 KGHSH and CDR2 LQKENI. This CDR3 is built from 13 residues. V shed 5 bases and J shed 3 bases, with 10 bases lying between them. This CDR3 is CASSSDTYTEAFF. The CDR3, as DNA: TGTGCCAGCTCATCAGACACATACACTGAAGCTTTCTTT.

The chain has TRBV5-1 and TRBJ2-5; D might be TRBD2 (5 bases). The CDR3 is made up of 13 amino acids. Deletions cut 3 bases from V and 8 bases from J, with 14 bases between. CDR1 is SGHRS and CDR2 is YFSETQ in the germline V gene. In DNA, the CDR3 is TGCGCCAGCAGCTACGAACTCGGAGGTACCCAGTACTTC. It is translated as CASSYELGGTQYF.

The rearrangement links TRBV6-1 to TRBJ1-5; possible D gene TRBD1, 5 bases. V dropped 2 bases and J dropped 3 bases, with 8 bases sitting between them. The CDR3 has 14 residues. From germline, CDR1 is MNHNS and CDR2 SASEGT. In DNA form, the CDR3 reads TGTGCCAGCAGTGAAAGCAGGGACAATCAGCCCCAGCATTTT. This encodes CASSESRDNQPQHF.

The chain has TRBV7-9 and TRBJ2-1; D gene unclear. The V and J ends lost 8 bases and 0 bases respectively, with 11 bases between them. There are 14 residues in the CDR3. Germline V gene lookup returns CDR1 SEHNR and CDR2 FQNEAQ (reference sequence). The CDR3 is CASGEESSYNEQFF. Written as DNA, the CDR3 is TGTGCCAGCGGTGAAGAGAGCTCCTACAATGAGCAGTTCTTC.

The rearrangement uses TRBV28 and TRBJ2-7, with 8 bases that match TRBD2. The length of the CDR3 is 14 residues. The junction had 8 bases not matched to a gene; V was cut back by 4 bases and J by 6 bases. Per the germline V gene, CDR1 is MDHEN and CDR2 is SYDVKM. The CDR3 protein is CASSSPGRGGEQYF. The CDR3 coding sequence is TGTGCCAGCAGTTCCCCGGGACGGGGGGGCGAGCAGTACTTC.

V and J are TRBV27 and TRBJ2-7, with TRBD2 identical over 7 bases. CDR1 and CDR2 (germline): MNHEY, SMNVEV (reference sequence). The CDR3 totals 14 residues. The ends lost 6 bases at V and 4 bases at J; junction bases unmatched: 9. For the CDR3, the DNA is TGTGCCAGCAGCCCGCTAGCGGATTATTACGAGCAGTACTTC. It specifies CASSPLADYYEQYF.

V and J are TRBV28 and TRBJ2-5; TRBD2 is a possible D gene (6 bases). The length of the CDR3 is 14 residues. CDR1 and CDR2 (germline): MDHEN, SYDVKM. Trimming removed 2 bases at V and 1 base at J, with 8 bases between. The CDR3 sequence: CASSLRDSQETQYF. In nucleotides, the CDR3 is TGTGCCAGCAGTTTAAGGGACTCCCAAGAGACCCAGTACTTC.

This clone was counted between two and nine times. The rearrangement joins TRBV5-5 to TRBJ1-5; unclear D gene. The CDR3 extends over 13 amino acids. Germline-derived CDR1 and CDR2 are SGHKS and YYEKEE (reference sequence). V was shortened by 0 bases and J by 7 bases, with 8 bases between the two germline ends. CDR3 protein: CASSLDEAQPQHF. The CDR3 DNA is TGTGCCAGCAGCTTGGACGAGGCCCAGCCCCAGCATTTT.

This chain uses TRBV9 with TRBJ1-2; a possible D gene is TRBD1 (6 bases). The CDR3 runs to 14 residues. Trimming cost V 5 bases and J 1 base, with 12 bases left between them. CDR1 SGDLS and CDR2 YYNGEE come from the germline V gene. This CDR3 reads CASSYRDDNYGYTF. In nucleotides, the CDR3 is TGTGCCAGCAGTTACAGGGATGATAACTATGGCTACACCTTC.

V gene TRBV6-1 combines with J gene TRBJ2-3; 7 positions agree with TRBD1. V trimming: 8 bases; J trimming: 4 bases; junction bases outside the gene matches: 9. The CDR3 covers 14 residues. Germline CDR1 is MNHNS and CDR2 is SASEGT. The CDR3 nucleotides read TGTGCCAGCGGTGCGAGGGGGCGTGCAGATACGCAGTATTTT. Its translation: CASGARGRADTQYF.

The CDR3, as DNA: TGCGCCAGCAGATTTAATGCCCGAAAACAAGTGGACAGGGTGGACACTGAAGCTTTCTTT. This encodes CASRFNARKQVDRVDTEAFF. The V gene is TRBV4-1, the J gene TRBJ1-1, with 8 bases matching TRBD1. Germline V gene sequence: CDR1 MGHRA, CDR2 YSYEKL. The V and J ends lost 6 bases and 3 bases, in that order; junction bases with no gene match: 24. There are 20 residues in the CDR3.

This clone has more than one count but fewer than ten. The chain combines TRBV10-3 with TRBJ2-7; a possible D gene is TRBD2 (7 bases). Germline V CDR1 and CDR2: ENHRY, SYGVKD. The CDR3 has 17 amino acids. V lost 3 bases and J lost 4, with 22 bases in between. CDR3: CAISEARGRDQGYEQYF. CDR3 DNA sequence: TGTGCCATCAGTGAAGCGCGGGGGCGCGACCAGGGATACGAGCAGTACTTC.

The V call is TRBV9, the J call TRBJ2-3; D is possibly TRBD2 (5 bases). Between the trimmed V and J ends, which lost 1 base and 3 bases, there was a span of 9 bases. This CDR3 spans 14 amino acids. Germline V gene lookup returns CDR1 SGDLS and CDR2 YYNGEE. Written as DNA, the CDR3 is TGTGCCAGCAGCGTAATGGAGGCTACAGATACGCAGTATTTT. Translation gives CASSVMEATDTQYF.